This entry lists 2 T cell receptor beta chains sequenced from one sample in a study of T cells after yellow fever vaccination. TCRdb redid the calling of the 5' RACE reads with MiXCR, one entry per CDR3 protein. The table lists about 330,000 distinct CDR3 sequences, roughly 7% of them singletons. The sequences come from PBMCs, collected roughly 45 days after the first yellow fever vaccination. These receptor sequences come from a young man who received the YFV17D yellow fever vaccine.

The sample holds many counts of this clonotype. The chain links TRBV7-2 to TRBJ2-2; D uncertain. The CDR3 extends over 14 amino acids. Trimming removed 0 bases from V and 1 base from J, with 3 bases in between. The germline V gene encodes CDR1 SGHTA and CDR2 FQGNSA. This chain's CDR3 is CASSLAGNTGELFF. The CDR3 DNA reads TGTGCCAGCAGCTTAGCCGGGAACACCGGGGAGCTGTTTTTT.

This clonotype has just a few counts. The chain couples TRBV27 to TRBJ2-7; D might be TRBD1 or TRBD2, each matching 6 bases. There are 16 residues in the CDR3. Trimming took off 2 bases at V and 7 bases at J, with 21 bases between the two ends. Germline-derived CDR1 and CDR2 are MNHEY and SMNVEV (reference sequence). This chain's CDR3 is CASSLARTAGGLEQYF. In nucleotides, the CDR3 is TGTGCCAGCAGTTTAGCTAGGACAGCCGGGGGATTAGAGCAGTACTTC.